This T cell receptor (beta chain) derives from a study of blood T cell repertoires in COVID-19 (dated by TCRdb to between 2020 and 2021). Regarding the research as a whole: The collaborator samples originated in the United States, Italy and Spain and spanned the acute and convalescent phases of COVID-19. The prospective study material was composed of cDNA or gDNA derived from T cells, B-cell-depleted T cells, or PBMCs. A freely available public database, intended as a resource for researchers studying the immune response to SARS-CoV-2, is where the repertoires were released. Where HLA class I and class II types were available, the types were taken from metadata supplied by the sample provider, not from assay-based typing. Sample metadata almost always included a de-identified subject ID, COVID-19 status, age in years and sex. Samples came from the ongoing ImmuneRACE study (first 160 participants) plus 1,254 subjects from 6 global collaborators. Subjects who had been exposed to COVID-19, were actively infected with it, or had recovered from it provided the deeply sampled blood TCRbeta repertoires that made up the dataset. Study-level results and caveats: Clinical and demographic metadata were provided uncurated, with the amount varying by source and participant.

With regard to this clone: Its target antigen remains unknown. It has no much larger one-base neighbor in the sample; base qualities were not kept.

At one collaborating source in Seattle, patients were enrolled during active infection and were followed longitudinally through the course of disease. Whole blood was collected in K2EDTA tubes by collaborating institutions according to the institutions' own protocols. Collaborator samples were shipped for TCRbeta analysis as frozen whole blood, isolated PBMCs, or DNA extracted from either sample type. The immunoSEQ Assay, a bias-controlled multiplex PCR, was used to amplify TCRbeta CDR3 regions from genomic DNA. The study's own analysis went as follows. Within the assay, amplification of reference gene primers was used to estimate how many nucleated cells each sample contained. Sequence reads were collapsed and filtered to measure the absolute abundance of every unique TCRbeta CDR3 rearrangement. For each sample, productive Simpson clonality was calculated as the square root of Simpson's diversity index over productive rearrangements. The clones in this table, taken by TCRdb from immuneACCESS, are in-frame only. Not every clone is retained; where verified, under half of the shortfall comes from an unresolved V gene, and the cause of the rest is unknown. V and J calls and clone size are copied from that table; D and trimming were computed from the DNA. Here the sample has under 250,000 clones; around 79% occur a single time. The ten largest clones capture nearly 6% of the sample.

The CDR3 sequence holds 13 residues, the cysteine and phenylalanine included. The only DNA kept is the CDR3, 39 bases in frame from the first base. Cut back by 5 bases and 4 bases, the V and J ends lie 12 bases apart. From a lookup of the germline V gene (reference sequence), CDR1 and CDR2 are SEHNR and FQNEAQ. The clonotype was recovered from a woman aged 40 to 55 with COVID-19, enrolled during active disease. The chain is made from TRBV7-9 and TRBJ2-7, with TRBD2 as a weak D call on 5 bases. Sequenced material: peripheral blood. CDR3 sequence: CASSPSAGYEQYF. The nucleotides read TGTGCCAGCAGCCCCTCGGCGGGTTACGAGCAGTACTTC.